The clone carrying this T cell receptor (beta chain) has a count of ten or more. Its antigen is currently unknown. V was shortened by 0 bases and J by 2 bases, with 8 bases between the two germline ends. In germline, CDR1 is SEHNR, CDR2 FQNEAQ (reference sequence). CDR3 length: 15 amino acids. CD25-based Treg depletion was applied to purified naive CD4+ T cells. Study-wide points: Greatest tumor Treg TCR overlap was with tumor naive CD4+ cells.

TCRdb called the 5' RACE reads again in MiXCR, with one record for every CDR3 protein. Found here are over 50,000 distinct CDR3 sequences, around 26% of them singletons; the top ten hold 3.2%. Material: tumor-infiltrating naive CD4+ T cells sorted from the breast tumor. This sample's subset: naive CD4+ T cells, CD4+CD45RA+CD25-. The chain uses TRBV7-9 and TRBJ1-3; D call uncertain. The TCR sequence derives from a female donor with breast cancer. DNA of the CDR3: TGTGCCAGCAGCTTAGCCGCAAGACCTGGAAACACCATATATTTT. Amino acid sequence: CASSLAARPGNTIYF.